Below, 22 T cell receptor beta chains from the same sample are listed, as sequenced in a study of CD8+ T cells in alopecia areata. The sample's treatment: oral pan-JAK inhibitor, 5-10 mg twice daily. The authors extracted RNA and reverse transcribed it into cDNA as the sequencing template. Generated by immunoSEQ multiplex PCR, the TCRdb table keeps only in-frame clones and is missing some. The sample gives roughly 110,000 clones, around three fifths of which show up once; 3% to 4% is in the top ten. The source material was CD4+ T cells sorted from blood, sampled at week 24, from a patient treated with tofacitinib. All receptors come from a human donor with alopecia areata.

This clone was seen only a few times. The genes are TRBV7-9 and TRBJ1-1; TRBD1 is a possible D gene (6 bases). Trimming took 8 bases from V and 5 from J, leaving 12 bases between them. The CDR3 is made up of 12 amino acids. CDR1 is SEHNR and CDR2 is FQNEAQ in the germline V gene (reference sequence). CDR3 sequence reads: CASGQRGTEAFF. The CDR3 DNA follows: TGTGCCAGCGGCCAAAGGGGGACTGAAGCTTTCTTT.

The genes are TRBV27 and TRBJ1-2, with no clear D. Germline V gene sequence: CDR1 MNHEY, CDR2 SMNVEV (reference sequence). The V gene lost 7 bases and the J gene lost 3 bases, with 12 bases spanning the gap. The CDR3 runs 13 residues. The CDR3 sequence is CASKRTDYYGYTF. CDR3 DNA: TGTGCCAGCAAGCGGACGGACTACTATGGCTACACCTTC.

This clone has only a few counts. The CDR3 spells CASSDQGYEQYF. The DNA of the CDR3 is TGCGCCAGCAGCGATCAGGGGTACGAGCAGTACTTC. The gene calls are TRBV5-1 and TRBJ2-7; D is possibly TRBD1 (6 bases). Trimming removed 4 bases from V and 4 bases from J, with 9 bases in between. The germline CDR1 and CDR2 sequences are SGHRS and YFSETQ. The CDR3 length is 12 residues.

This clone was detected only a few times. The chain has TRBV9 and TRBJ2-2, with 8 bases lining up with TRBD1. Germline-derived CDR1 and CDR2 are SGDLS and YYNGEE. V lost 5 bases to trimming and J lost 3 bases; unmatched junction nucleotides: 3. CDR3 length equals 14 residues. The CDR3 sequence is CASSGTGYTGELFF. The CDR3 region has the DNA TGTGCCAGCAGTGGGACAGGCTACACCGGGGAGCTGTTTTTT. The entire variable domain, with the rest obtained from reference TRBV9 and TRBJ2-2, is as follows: DSGVTQTPKHLITATGQRVTLRCSPRSGDLSVYWYQQSLDQGLQFLIQYYNGEERAKGNILERFSAQQFPDLHSELNLSSLELGDSALYFCASSGTGYTGELFFGEGSRLTVL.

DNA of the CDR3: TGTGCCAGCAGCTTGTACACAGATACGCAGTATTTT. Its protein product is CASSLYTDTQYF. The chain recombines TRBV11-2 with TRBJ2-3; D gene ambiguous. The V end lost 3 bases, the J end lost 2 bases, and 3 bases lay between the germline ends. Germline loops: CDR1 SGHAT, CDR2 FQNNGV. This CDR3 spans 12 amino acids. Full variable domain (missing parts from reference TRBV11-2 and TRBJ2-3): EAGVAQSPRYKIIEKRQSVAFWCNPISGHATLYWYQQILGQGPKLLIQFQNNGVVDDSQLPKDRFSAERLKGVDSTLKIQPAKLEDSAVYLCASSLYTDTQYFGPGTRLTVL.

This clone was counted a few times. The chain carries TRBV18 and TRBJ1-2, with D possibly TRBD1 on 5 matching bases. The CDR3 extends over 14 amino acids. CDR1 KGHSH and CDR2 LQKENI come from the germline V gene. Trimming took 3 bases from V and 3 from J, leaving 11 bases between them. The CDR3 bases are TGTGCCAGCTCACCGGGACTGGGGGACTATGGCTACACCTTC. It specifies CASSPGLGDYGYTF.

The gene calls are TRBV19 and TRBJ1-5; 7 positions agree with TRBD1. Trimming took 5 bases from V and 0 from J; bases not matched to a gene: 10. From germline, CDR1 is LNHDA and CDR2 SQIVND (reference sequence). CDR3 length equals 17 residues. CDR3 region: CASSSRTGGNSNQPQHF. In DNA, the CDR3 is TGTGCCAGTAGTTCTCGGACAGGTGGGAATAGCAATCAGCCCCAGCATTTT.

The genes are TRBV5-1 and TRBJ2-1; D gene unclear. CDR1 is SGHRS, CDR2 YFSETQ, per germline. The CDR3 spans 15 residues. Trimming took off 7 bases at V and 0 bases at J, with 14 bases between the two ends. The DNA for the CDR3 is TGCGCCAGCTCGGACCCCGCCCTCTCCTACAATGAGCAGTTCTTC. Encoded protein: CASSDPALSYNEQFF.

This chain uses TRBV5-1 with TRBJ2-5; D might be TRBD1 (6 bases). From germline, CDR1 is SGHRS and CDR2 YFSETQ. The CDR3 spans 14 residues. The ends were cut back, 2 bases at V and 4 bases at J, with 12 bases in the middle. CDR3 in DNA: TGCGCCAGCAGCTTTGCAGGGGTCGGAGAGACCCAGTACTTC. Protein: CASSFAGVGETQYF.

The CDR3 region is CAWSAPRRGYTF. In DNA, the CDR3 is TGTGCCTGGAGTGCCCCCCGGCGTGGCTACACCTTC. The chain employs TRBV30 and TRBJ1-2; D is unresolved. The CDR3 runs to 12 residues. Trimming pared 1 base from V and 7 bases from J, leaving 10 bases between. CDR1 GTSNPN and CDR2 SVGIG come from the germline V gene (reference sequence).

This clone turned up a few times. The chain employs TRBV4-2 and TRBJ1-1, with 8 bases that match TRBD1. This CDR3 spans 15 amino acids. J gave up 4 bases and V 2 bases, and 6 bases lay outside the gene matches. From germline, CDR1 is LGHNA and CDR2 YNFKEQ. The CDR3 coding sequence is TGTGCCAGCAGCCAAAGTCCAGACAGGGGCACTGAAGCTTTCTTT. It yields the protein CASSQSPDRGTEAFF.

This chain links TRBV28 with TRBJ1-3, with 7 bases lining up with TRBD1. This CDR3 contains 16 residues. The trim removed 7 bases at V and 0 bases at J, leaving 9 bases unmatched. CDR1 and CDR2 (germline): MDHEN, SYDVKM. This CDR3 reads CASTPNRGRSGNTIYF. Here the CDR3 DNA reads TGTGCCAGCACCCCGAACAGGGGTCGCTCTGGAAACACCATATATTTT.

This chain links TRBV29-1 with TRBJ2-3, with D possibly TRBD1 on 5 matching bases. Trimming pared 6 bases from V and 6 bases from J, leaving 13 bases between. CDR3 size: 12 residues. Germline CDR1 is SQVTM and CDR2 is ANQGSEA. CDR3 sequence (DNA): TGCAGCGTGGACACCACCTGGGATACGCAGTATTTT. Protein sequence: CSVDTTWDTQYF.

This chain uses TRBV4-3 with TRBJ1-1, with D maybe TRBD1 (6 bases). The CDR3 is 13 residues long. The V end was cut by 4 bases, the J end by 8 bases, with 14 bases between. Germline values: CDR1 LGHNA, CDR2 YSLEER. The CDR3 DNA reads TGCGCCAGCAGCCTAGGCAGGGGAAAAGAAGCTTTCTTT. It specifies CASSLGRGKEAFF.

The CDR3 sequence: CASTGRYTEAFF. The CDR3 DNA is TGTGCCAGTACAGGGAGGTACACTGAAGCTTTCTTT. The chain is built from TRBV6-5 and TRBJ1-1, with D perhaps matching TRBD1 (6 bases). The V end lost 9 bases, the J end lost 3 bases, and 11 bases lay between the germline ends. Germline loops: CDR1 MNHEY, CDR2 SVGAGI. The CDR3 has 12 residues.

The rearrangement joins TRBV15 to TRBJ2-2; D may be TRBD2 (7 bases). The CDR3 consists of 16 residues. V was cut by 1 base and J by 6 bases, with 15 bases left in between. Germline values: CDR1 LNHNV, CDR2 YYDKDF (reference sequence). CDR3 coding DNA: TGTGCCACCAGCAGAGTGGTGGGGGGGCCCTCCGGGGAGCTGTTTTTT. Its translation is CATSRVVGGPSGELFF. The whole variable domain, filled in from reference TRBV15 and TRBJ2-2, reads DAMVIQNPRYQVTQFGKPVTLSCSQTLNHNVMYWYQQKSSQAPKLLFHYYDKDFNNEADTPDNFQSRRPNTSFCFLDIRSPGLGDTAMYLCATSRVVGGPSGELFFGEGSRLTVL.

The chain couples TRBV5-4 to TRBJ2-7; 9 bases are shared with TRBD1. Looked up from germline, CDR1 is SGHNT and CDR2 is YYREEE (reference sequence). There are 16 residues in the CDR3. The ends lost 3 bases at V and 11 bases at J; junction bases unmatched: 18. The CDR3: CASSSRATGGTVLEYF. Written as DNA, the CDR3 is TGTGCCAGCAGCTCTCGCGCCACAGGGGGCACGGTTCTAGAGTACTTC.

The CDR3 loop reads CASSITGDTQYF. The CDR3 DNA reads TGTGCCAGCAGCATTACTGGGGATACGCAGTATTTT. The V gene is TRBV7-9, the J gene TRBJ2-3; D uncertain. The CDR3 sequence is 12 residues long. With 5 bases removed from V and 6 bases from J, the gap between germline ends came to 9 bases. Germline V gene data show CDR1 as SEHNR and CDR2 as FQNEAQ (reference sequence).

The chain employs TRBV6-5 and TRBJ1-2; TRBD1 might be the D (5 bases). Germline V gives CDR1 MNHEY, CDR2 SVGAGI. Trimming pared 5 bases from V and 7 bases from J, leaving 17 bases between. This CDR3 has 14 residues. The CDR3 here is CASSTPAGMSGYTF. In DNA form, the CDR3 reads TGTGCCAGCAGTACCCCCGCAGGGATGAGTGGCTACACCTTC.

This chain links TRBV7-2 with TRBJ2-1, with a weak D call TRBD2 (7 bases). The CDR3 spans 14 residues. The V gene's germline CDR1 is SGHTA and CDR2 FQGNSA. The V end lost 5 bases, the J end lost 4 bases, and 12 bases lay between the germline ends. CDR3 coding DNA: TGTGCCAGCAGCCAGGGAGGGGGGTACAATGAGCAGTTCTTC. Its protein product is CASSQGGGYNEQFF.

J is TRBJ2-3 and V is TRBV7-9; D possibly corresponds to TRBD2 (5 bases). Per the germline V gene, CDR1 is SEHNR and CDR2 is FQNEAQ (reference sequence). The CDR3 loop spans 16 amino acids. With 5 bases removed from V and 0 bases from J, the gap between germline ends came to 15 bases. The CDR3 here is CASSPTRGLSTDTQYF. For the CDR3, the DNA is TGTGCCAGCAGCCCAACAAGAGGGTTAAGCACAGATACGCAGTATTTT.

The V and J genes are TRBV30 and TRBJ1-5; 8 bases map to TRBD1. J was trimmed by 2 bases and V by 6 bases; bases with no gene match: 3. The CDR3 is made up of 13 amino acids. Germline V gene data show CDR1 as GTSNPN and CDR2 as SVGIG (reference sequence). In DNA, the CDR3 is TGTGCCTGCCAGACAGGGGGCAATCAGCCCCAGCATTTT. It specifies CACQTGGNQPQHF.